Listed below are T cell receptor beta chains from one sample, sequenced in a study of beta chain features in type 1 diabetes. Profiling relied on immunoSEQ multiplex PCR, and the TCRdb table lists in-frame clones only, not all of them. The sample gives hundreds of thousands of clones, over 10% of which show up once; less than 0.025% is in the top ten. The sequencing sample was made of naive CD4+ T cells from blood. Every receptor here comes from a man between 18 and 29 years old with type 1 diabetes. CDR3s include the opening cysteine and the closing phenylalanine or tryptophan. A D gene is named only where the DNA matches it firmly. Clone size, where shown, is once, few, many, or a class for clones that have expanded.

NA	TRBV29-1	NA	TRBJ1-2	TGCAGCGTTGAAGATGGTTATGGCTACACCTTC	CSVEDGYGYTF
few	TRBV11-1	NA	TRBJ1-6	TGTGCCAGCAGCTTCAGAAGACAGAGTTCACCCCTCCACTTT	CASSFRRQSSPLHF
NA	TRBV7-9	NA	TRBJ2-1	TGTGCCAGCAGCATACAGGGAGAGAATGAGCAGTTCTTC	CASSIQGENEQFF
few	TRBV15	NA	TRBJ1-2	TGTGCCACCAGGCTGACAGGCTCCTATGGCTACACCTTC	CATRLTGSYGYTF
NA	TRBV30	NA	TRBJ2-1	TGTGCCTGGAGTGAGGGTAATTACAATGAGCAGTTCTTC	CAWSEGNYNEQFF
once	TRBV5-1	NA	TRBJ2-1	TGCGCCAGCAGCTTTGAGGGGGAGGACAGGAATGAGCAGTTCTTC	CASSFEGEDRNEQFF
few	TRBV19	NA	TRBJ2-1	TGTGCCACCACCGGTGGGACCTACAATGAGCAGTTCTTC	CATTGGTYNEQFF
few	TRBV30	NA	TRBJ2-5	TGTGCCTGGAGCCCCGGGGCGGAGGAGACCCAGTACTTC	CAWSPGAEETQYF
NA	TRBV7-9	TRBD1	TRBJ1-5	TGTGCCAGCAGCTTGACAGGGTCCAATCAGCCCCAGCATTTT	CASSLTGSNQPQHF
NA	TRBV30	NA	TRBJ1-4	TGTGCCTGGAGCCCTGGGGCGCCAACTAATGAAAAACTGTTTTTT	CAWSPGAPTNEKLFF
NA	TRBV5-1	NA	TRBJ1-1	TGCGCCAGCAGCTTTCCAGGGAGGACTGAAGCTTTCTTT	CASSFPGRTEAFF
few	TRBV5-6	NA	TRBJ1-1	TGTGCCAGCAGCTTGGGCTGGAACACTGAAGCTTTCTTT	CASSLGWNTEAFF
few	TRBV21-1	NA	TRBJ1-3	TGTGCCAGCAGCATCCCGTGTGGTGCTGGAAACACCATATATTTT	CASSIPCGAGNTIYF
few	TRBV6-6	NA	TRBJ1-1	TGTGCCAGCAGTTACAACCAGGGTAACACTGAAGCTTTCTTT	CASSYNQGNTEAFF
few	TRBV5-1	NA	TRBJ1-5	TGCGCCAGCAGCCCGGGGAGCAATCAGCCCCAGCATTTT	CASSPGSNQPQHF
NA	TRBV9	NA	TRBJ1-6	TGTGCCAGCAGCGTAGCTTGGGGAGGGGAAAATTCACCCCTCCACTTT	CASSVAWGGENSPLHF
NA	TRBV7-2	NA	TRBJ1-2	TGTGCCAGCAGCCCCGGGGAGGGGAACTATGGCTACACCTTC	CASSPGEGNYGYTF
few	TRBV11-3	NA	TRBJ2-4	TGTGCCAGCAGCCTTCGCCCAGGAAACATTCAGTACTTC	CASSLRPGNIQYF
few	TRBV19	TRBD2	TRBJ2-5	TGTGCCACCACCCGGACTAGCGGGGTCCAAGAGACCCAGTACTTC	CATTRTSGVQETQYF
NA	TRBV6-6	TRBD1	TRBJ2-1	TGTGCCAGCAGTTCCGGGACAGGGGGCACTTATGAGCAGTTCTTC	CASSSGTGGTYEQFF
NA	TRBV7-9	NA	TRBJ2-5	TGTGCCAGCAGCTTAGGCCCCGAGGGGACCCAGTACTTC	CASSLGPEGTQYF
few	TRBV28	NA	TRBJ1-6	TGTGCCAGCAGTTCGGGACAATGGGGTAATTCACCCCTCCACTTT	CASSSGQWGNSPLHF
few	TRBV29-1	TRBD2	TRBJ2-7	TGCAGCGTGTTACTAGCGGGGGGAACCTACGAGCAGTACTTC	CSVLLAGGTYEQYF
NA	TRBV9	TRBD1	TRBJ2-7	TGTGCCAGCAGCGTAGGAGGGGACAGCCTCAACCTACACTTC	CASSVGGDSLNLHF
NA	TRBV5-1	NA	TRBJ2-7	TGCGCCAGCAGCTTCCAAACAGACGAGCAGTACTTC	CASSFQTDEQYF
few	TRBV9	TRBD2	TRBJ2-3	TGTGCCAGCAGCTACAGGACTAGCGGGGGCTACACAGATACGCAGTATTTT	CASSYRTSGGYTDTQYF
NA	TRBV7-9	NA	TRBJ1-2	TGTGCCAGCACCCAGGGAAACTATGGCTACACCTTC	CASTQGNYGYTF
few	TRBV27	TRBD1	TRBJ2-7	TGTGCCAGCAGTCCGCGGACAGGGCTCCCCTACGAGCAGTACTTC	CASSPRTGLPYEQYF
NA	TRBV11-2	NA	TRBJ1-5	TGTGCCAGCAGCCCAGGGCCCCGGCAGCCCCAGCATTTT	CASSPGPRQPQHF
NA	TRBV7-8	NA	TRBJ2-7	TGTGCCAGCAGCTTACACGGCGAGCAGTACTTC	CASSLHGEQYF
few	TRBV2	NA	TRBJ1-5	TGTGCCAGCAGTGAACGGACAGAGAGTCAGCCCCAGCATTTT	CASSERTESQPQHF
few	TRBV30	NA	TRBJ2-5	TGTGCCTGGAGTGTAGGCCAGCAAGGGACCCAGTACTTC	CAWSVGQQGTQYF
few	TRBV28	NA	TRBJ2-1	TGTGCCAGCTGGGAGGGGGGGCGATCCCCCTACAATGAGCAGTTCTTC	CASWEGGRSPYNEQFF
NA	TRBV30	NA	TRBJ2-5	TGTGCCTGGATTCCTGCCGGCCAGTTACAAGAGACCCAGTACTTC	CAWIPAGQLQETQYF
NA	TRBV30	NA	TRBJ1-3	TGTGCCTGGAGTCAGGGGAGGGGAGGAAACACCATATATTTT	CAWSQGRGGNTIYF
NA	TRBV28	NA	TRBJ1-2	TGTGCCAGCAGTTTATTACAGGATCCTCACGGCTACACCTTC	CASSLLQDPHGYTF
NA	TRBV11-2	NA	TRBJ1-2	TGTGCCAGCAGACCTCTCGACGGGACATATGGCTACACCTTC	CASRPLDGTYGYTF
NA	TRBV30	NA	TRBJ1-2	TGTGCCTGGAGTGTCGGGATGGGGAGGAGTGATGGCTACACCTTC	CAWSVGMGRSDGYTF
few	TRBV7-2	NA	TRBJ2-1	TGTGCCAGCAGCTTAGATAGGGGCGCCCTGGGCAATGAGCAGTTCTTC	CASSLDRGALGNEQFF
NA	TRBV6-5	NA	TRBJ2-3	TGTGCCAGCAGTCCCCTATGGGGGGGCACAGATACGCAGTATTTT	CASSPLWGGTDTQYF
few	TRBV7-2	TRBD1	TRBJ1-4	TGTGCCAGCAGCTTAGTACAGGGGGCCGAAAAACTGTTTTTT	CASSLVQGAEKLFF
few	TRBV4-1	TRBD1	TRBJ2-7	TGCGCCAGCAGTCGTCCGGGACAGGGGGACGAGCAGTACTTC	CASSRPGQGDEQYF
NA	TRBV27	NA	TRBJ2-3	TGTGCCAGCAGTTTGGGGTACCCGATTACTCCTAGCACAGATACGCAGTATTTT	CASSLGYPITPSTDTQYF
few	TRBV5-4	NA	TRBJ1-4	TGTGCCAGCAGCTTGGATGCGGGCGCAGCGCATGAAAAACTGTTTTTT	CASSLDAGAAHEKLFF
NA	TRBV4-1	NA	TRBJ1-6	TGCGCCAGCAGCCAAGAAGGTACAGGCACCAATTCACCCCTCCACTTT	CASSQEGTGTNSPLHF
NA	TRBV30	NA	TRBJ2-7	TGTGCCTGGAGTGTAGGGGGGCAGACGAGCTCCTACGAGCAGTACTTC	CAWSVGGQTSSYEQYF
few	TRBV7-3	NA	TRBJ2-1	TGTGCCAGCAGCTTGTTGGAGCGGAGCCCCATTGGGTACAATGAGCAGTTCTTC	CASSLLERSPIGYNEQFF
few	TRBV4-1	TRBD2	TRBJ2-3	TGCGCCAGCAGCCATGGCCAGCGGGGGGCTAGCACAGATACGCAGTATTTT	CASSHGQRGASTDTQYF
few	TRBV25-1	TRBD2	TRBJ2-7	TGTGCCAGCAGTGAAAATAGCGGGTGGGAGCAGTACTTC	CASSENSGWEQYF
NA	TRBV10-2	NA	TRBJ2-5	TGCGCCAGCTTAAACGGGGAGACCCAGTACTTC	CASLNGETQYF
NA	TRBV25-1	TRBD1	TRBJ1-1	TGTGCCAGCAGGACAGGGGTCCTGAACACTGAAGCTTTCTTT	CASRTGVLNTEAFF
NA	TRBV5-4	NA	TRBJ2-3	TGTGCCAGCAGCGTACCTAGCACAGATACGCAGTATTTT	CASSVPSTDTQYF
NA	TRBV5-1	TRBD1	TRBJ1-4	TGCGCCAGCAGCTTGAGCTCCGGACAGGTGAATGAAAAACTGTTTTTT	CASSLSSGQVNEKLFF
NA	TRBV30	TRBD1	TRBJ1-4	TGTGCCTGGACCCCCCTGTGGCAGGGGGGTGAAAAACTGTTTTTT	CAWTPLWQGGEKLFF
NA	TRBV29-1	NA	TRBJ2-5	TGCAGCGAGTCGGACAGCCAAGAGACCCAGTACTTC	CSESDSQETQYF
few	TRBV29-1	NA	TRBJ2-1	TGCAGCGTTGAATCTGGGGGCGGCGATGAGCAGTTCTTC	CSVESGGGDEQFF
few	TRBV20-1	NA	TRBJ2-5	TGCATGACGGGGCGCTGGGGGACCCAGTACTTC	CMTGRWGTQYF
NA	TRBV4-1	NA	TRBJ2-5	TGCGCCAGCAGCCAAGATGGGCTAGTACAAGAGACCCAGTACTTC	CASSQDGLVQETQYF